The clone carrying this T cell receptor (beta chain) was counted a few times. Through a sample-barcoded 5' primer and a J-beta primer mix, a second PCR was run for about 6 to 12 cycles. TCRdb reprocessed the 5' RACE reads with MiXCR, giving one entry per CDR3 protein. This sample carries about 1.6 million distinct CDR3 sequences, around 36% of them seen once, and the ten largest clones take roughly 12%. This record comes from a study of blood T cells in healthy people across ages. Germline CDR1 MNHEY, CDR2 SVGEGT. V was pared by 6 bases and J by 7 bases, with 12 bases of the junction left unmatched. CDR3 length: 15 amino acids.

The receptor comes from a woman in her 30s in good health. The chain has TRBV6-2 or TRBV6-3 and TRBJ2-1; 7 bases map to TRBD2. The sample was blood. CDR3 amino acids: CASRTRVRGRNEQFF. In DNA form, the CDR3 reads TGTGCCAGCAGGACCCGAGTGCGCGGGAGAAATGAGCAGTTCTTC.